Each of the 14 T cell receptor beta chains below was sequenced from the same sample in a study of CD4 T cells in relation to SARS-CoV-2 and coronaviruses. Sequencing was performed with immunoSEQ multiplex PCR; in TCRdb, only in-frame clones are kept and a portion is missing. The sample yields nearly 25,000 clones, roughly 80% seen once. Before the COVID-19 pandemic, during about 2011-2019, CD4+ T cells were taken from unexposed donors. Isolation of CD4+ T cells took place after about 9 days in culture. Their recognized antigens are unknown. Sequencing was carried out using CD4+ T cells from PBMCs, cultured in vitro. Receptors were obtained from a human donor in good health.

This clone was observed a handful of times. The chain employs TRBV19 and TRBJ2-7; a weak D match, TRBD2 (5 bases). Per the germline V gene, CDR1 is LNHDA and CDR2 is SQIVND (reference sequence). The V gene lost 6 bases and the J gene lost 1 base, with 13 bases spanning the gap. This CDR3 contains 14 residues. The CDR3 here is CASSEDPGSYEQYF. DNA of the CDR3: TGTGCCAGTAGCGAGGATCCGGGGTCCTACGAGCAGTACTTC.

The rearrangement links TRBV7-2 to TRBJ2-1; possible D gene TRBD2, 5 bases. Trimming removed 5 bases at V and 0 bases at J, with 17 bases between. This CDR3 is built from 17 residues. Germline CDR1 is SGHTA and CDR2 is FQGNSA. The CDR3 loop reads CASSDSRRGSSYNEQFF. CDR3 DNA: TGTGCCAGCAGCGATTCAAGACGGGGAAGCTCCTACAATGAGCAGTTCTTC.

The rearrangement links TRBV6-5 to TRBJ2-1; TRBD1 matches 7 bases. CDR1 MNHEY and CDR2 SVGAGI come from the germline V gene. The V and J ends lost 0 bases and 5 bases, in that order; junction bases with no gene match: 1. CDR3 length: 14 amino acids. The CDR3 sequence: CASSYSQGDNEQFF. The CDR3, as DNA: TGTGCCAGCAGTTACTCGCAGGGGGACAATGAGCAGTTCTTC.

The sample holds a few counts of this clone. The gene calls are TRBV2 and TRBJ2-1; tentative D call: TRBD2 (6 bases). This CDR3 region has 13 residues. From germline, CDR1 is SNHLY and CDR2 FYNNEI. Trimming cost V 7 bases and J 8 bases, with 15 bases left between them. The CDR3 DNA is TGTGCCAGCAAACCGGGAGTTCTCGATGAGCAGTTCTTC. Protein sequence: CASKPGVLDEQFF.

The J gene is TRBJ2-1, the V gene TRBV27; D might be TRBD2 (6 bases). V shed 1 base and J shed 8 bases, with 18 bases lying between them. The germline gives CDR1 MNHEY, CDR2 SMNVEV (reference sequence). This CDR3 is 16 amino acids long. CDR3 sequence (DNA): TGTGCCAGCAGTTTATATAGTCCGGTTGGGGGGTATGAGCAGTTCTTC. It yields the protein CASSLYSPVGGYEQFF.

The V gene is TRBV10-3, the J gene TRBJ2-5; unclear D gene. This CDR3 is 15 amino acids long. CDR1 and CDR2 (germline): ENHRY, SYGVKD. Trimming shortened V by 0 bases and J by 1 base, and 9 bases separated the two germline ends. CDR3 sequence: CAISESRQSQETQYF. The CDR3 DNA reads TGTGCCATCAGTGAGTCGCGGCAATCCCAAGAGACCCAGTACTTC.

The CDR3 nucleotides are TGCGCCAGCAGCCAAGTAGCGACTAGCGGATCTAACTACAATGAGCAGTTCTTC. Translation gives CASSQVATSGSNYNEQFF. The chain has TRBV4-1 and TRBJ2-1; 9 bases align to TRBD2. The germline V gene encodes CDR1 MGHRA and CDR2 YSYEKL. V lost 1 base, J lost 3 bases, and 10 bases stayed unmatched. The CDR3 extends over 18 amino acids.

The chain recombines TRBV4-1 with TRBJ2-5, with TRBD2 matching over 16 bases. J lost 5 bases, V lost 7 bases, and 10 bases had no gene match. CDR1 is MGHRA and CDR2 is YSYEKL in the germline V gene. There are 17 residues in the CDR3. The CDR3 nucleotides read TGCGCCAGCACCCTCGCGGGGGGACTAGCGGGAGGGGAGACCCAGTACTTC. Translated, it gives CASTLAGGLAGGETQYF.

The V and J genes are TRBV7-2 and TRBJ2-6; D not certain. The CDR3 has 14 amino acids. Germline V gives CDR1 SGHTA, CDR2 FQGNSA. V was clipped by 5 bases and J by 2 bases, with 7 bases between them. The CDR3 DNA is TGTGCCAGCAGCCTCGAGGCTGGGGCCAACGTCCTGACTTTC. Amino acid sequence: CASSLEAGANVLTF.

The chain carries TRBV18 and TRBJ2-3, with D perhaps matching TRBD1 (6 bases). V lost 5 bases and J lost 3, with 12 bases in between. This CDR3 has 14 amino acids. From germline, CDR1 is KGHSH and CDR2 LQKENI. In nucleotides, the CDR3 is TGTGCCAGCTCATTATGGGGGCGGACAGATACGCAGTATTTT. Translation: CASSLWGRTDTQYF. The full variable domain, rest sourced from reference TRBV18 and TRBJ2-3, is NAGVMQNPRHLVRRRGQEARLRCSPMKGHSHVYWYRQLPEEGLKFMVYLQKENIIDESGMPKERFSAEFPKEGPSILRIQQVVRGDSAAYFCASSLWGRTDTQYFGPGTRLTVL.

The V gene is TRBV12-5, the J gene TRBJ1-2, with a tentative D call TRBD1 (5 bases). Per germline, CDR1 LGHNT and CDR2 FRNRAP. CDR3 size: 15 residues. V gave up 1 base and J gave up 2 bases, with 11 bases separating them. As DNA, the CDR3 is TGTGCTAGTGGTTTGGCCCACCGGGACAACTATGGCTACACCTTC. Its translation: CASGLAHRDNYGYTF.

The CDR3 loop reads CASSITQGPPYNEQFF. CDR3 nucleotide sequence: TGTGCCAGTAGTATTACCCAGGGACCACCATACAATGAGCAGTTCTTC. The genes are TRBV19 and TRBJ2-1; D possibly matches TRBD1 or TRBD2 (5 bases each). From germline, CDR1 is LNHDA and CDR2 SQIVND (reference sequence). The CDR3 covers 16 residues. Trimming left V 3 bases short and J 4 bases short, with 16 bases between.

This chain connects TRBV11-2 to TRBJ1-4; D is ambiguous. Trimming cost V 1 base and J 6 bases, with 9 bases left between them. Germline CDR1 and CDR2: SGHAT and FQNNGV. The CDR3 extends over 14 amino acids. The CDR3, as DNA: TGTGCCAGCAGCTTAGTTAGGGATGATGAAAAACTGTTTTTT. Its translation is CASSLVRDDEKLFF.

This chain connects TRBV2 to TRBJ2-7, with 10 bases identical to TRBD2. V lost 0 bases and J lost 12; bases outside the gene matches: 11. CDR3 length: 15 residues. From germline, CDR1 is SNHLY and CDR2 FYNNEI. The CDR3: CASSEARLAGVGPYF. The CDR3 nucleotides are TGTGCCAGCAGTGAAGCTAGGCTAGCGGGAGTGGGCCCGTACTTC.